The clone carrying this T cell receptor (beta chain) appeared a few times. The antigen is unknown. This sample is drawn from a study of T-cell memory formation after mild COVID-19. Each CDR3 protein gets one entry after TCRdb re-called the 5' RACE reads with MiXCR. The sample consists of around 62,000 distinct CDR3 sequences, around 30% of them appearing once. Study-wide points: Most CD4+ clones that shrank were in CM and EM, while CD8+ ones turned up in EMRA.

Deletions cut 2 bases from V and 6 bases from J, with 14 bases between. This CDR3 region has 14 residues. The sequencing sample was made of PBMCs or a T cell subset sorted from them (not recorded which). The chain combines TRBV12-3 or TRBV12-4 with TRBJ2-7, with D possibly TRBD2 on 5 matching bases. The sequence came from a man aged 18-30 years who had mild COVID-19 (a few samples of this study predate the infection). Cell type and time point are not known. This CDR3 is CASSLQGRSGEQYF. For the CDR3, the DNA is TGTGCCAGCAGTTTACAAGGGAGATCGGGCGAGCAGTACTTC.